This T cell receptor beta chain is from a study of cytomegalovirus exposure and HLA in healthy donors. Turning to the study itself: Findings of an earlier analysis included some 120 million unique TCR beta sequences from some 200 million T cells. Study-wide results and caveats: A later analysis found most CMV-associated TCR beta chains apparently HLA-restricted. The study put some 150 TCR beta chains on its list as cytomegalovirus-associated.

Vbeta (60) and Jbeta (13) primers were used in the PCR. Method: immunoSEQ multiplex PCR; TCRdb's copy keeps in-frame clones and lacks some. The table lists around 200,000 clones, roughly four fifths of them singletons. Germline loops: CDR1 LGHNA, CDR2 YSLEER. The CDR3 loop spans 14 amino acids. Concerning this clone itself: Its antigen remains unknown.

The material sequenced was PBMCs. The receptor was isolated from a woman aged 25 to 39 in good health and CMV-seropositive. This chain uses TRBV4-3 with TRBJ2-5; D ambiguous. The DNA end favors TRBJ2-7, so the J call may be wrong. In DNA, the CDR3 is TGCGCCAGCAGCCAAGATTATTTGGGCTACGAGCAGTACTTC. Translation: CASSQDYLGYEQYF.